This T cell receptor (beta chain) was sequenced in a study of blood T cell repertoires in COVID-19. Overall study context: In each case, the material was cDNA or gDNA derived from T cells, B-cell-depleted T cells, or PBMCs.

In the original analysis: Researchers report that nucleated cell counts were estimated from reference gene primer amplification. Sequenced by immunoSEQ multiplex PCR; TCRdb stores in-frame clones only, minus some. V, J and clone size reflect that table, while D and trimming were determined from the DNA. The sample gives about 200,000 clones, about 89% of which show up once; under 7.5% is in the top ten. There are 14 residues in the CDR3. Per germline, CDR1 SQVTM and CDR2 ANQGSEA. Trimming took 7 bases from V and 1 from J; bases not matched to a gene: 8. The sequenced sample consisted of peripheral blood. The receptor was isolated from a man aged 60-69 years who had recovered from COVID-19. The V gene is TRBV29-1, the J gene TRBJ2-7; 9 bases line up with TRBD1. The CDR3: CSAKPDRGSYEQYF. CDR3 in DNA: TGCAGCGCCAAACCGGACAGGGGATCCTACGAGCAGTACTTC.